Below are 5 T cell receptor beta chains sequenced from a single sample in a study of Ad26.COV2.S vaccination and SARS-CoV-2 variants (dated by TCRdb to 2020 to 2022). To prepare the library, the immunoSEQ multiplex PCR assay was applied. TCRdb stores this immuneACCESS table with in-frame sequences only. Part of the clones is absent; in the studies checked, under half of the shortfall reflects unresolved V genes, and no reason is known for the rest. In all, the sample holds 400,000 to 450,000 clones, and more than 80% of those were seen once. The ten largest clones capture 9.5% to 15% of the sample. What this sample's treatment or condition label stands for: some 20 received Ad26.COV2.S at low or high dose, single or two shots; about 5 received placebo; per-sample allocation not given. Repertoires of vaccine and placebo recipients were sequenced from samples taken on day 63 after the first injection.

The input for sequencing was peripheral blood, taken in a trial of Ad26.COV2.S vaccine versus placebo. These receptors came from a person aged 18 to 65 who received the Ad26.COV2.S COVID-19 vaccine or a placebo.

CDR3 amino acids: CASSQDGQRGNTIYF. For the CDR3, the DNA is TGCGCCAGCAGCCAAGATGGACAGCGGGGAAACACCATATATTTT. The chain employs TRBV4-3 and TRBJ1-3; the D gene is possibly TRBD1 (6 bases). The germline V and J ends were trimmed by 0 bases and 4 bases, with 10 bases remaining between them. Germline V gene sequence: CDR1 LGHNA, CDR2 YSLEER. This CDR3 region has 15 residues.

The rearrangement uses TRBV6-6 and TRBJ1-5; D call uncertain. Deletions cut 5 bases from V and 0 bases from J, with 11 bases between. This CDR3 region has 15 residues. Germline CDR1 reads MNHNY; CDR2 reads SVGAGI (reference sequence). CDR3 nucleotide sequence: TGTGCCAGCAGTCCAGGACCTTATAGCAATCAGCCCCAGCATTTT. The encoded protein is CASSPGPYSNQPQHF.

This sequence joins TRBV4-1 and TRBJ2-1; 11 bases are shared with TRBD2. This CDR3 spans 16 amino acids. The V segment lost 6 bases and the J segment 6 bases; nucleotides outside the gene matches: 10. Germline assignment: CDR1 MGHRA and CDR2 YSYEKL. The CDR3 sequence: CASSITGTSGSNEQFF. The DNA for the CDR3 is TGCGCCAGCAGTATCACCGGGACTAGCGGATCCAATGAGCAGTTCTTC.

The V gene is TRBV2, the J gene TRBJ2-7, with 9 positions matching TRBD2. V was clipped by 4 bases and J by 7 bases; unmatched bases: 11. This CDR3 contains 15 residues. From germline, CDR1 is SNHLY and CDR2 FYNNEI. DNA for the CDR3: TGTGCCAGCAGTGGGAGTAGCGGGAGTTTGAGGGAGCAGTACTTC. Its translation is CASSGSSGSLREQYF.

This clone was found a few times. The chain combines TRBV2 with TRBJ2-2; 9 bases align to TRBD2. The CDR3 runs 16 residues. Germline-derived CDR1 and CDR2 are SNHLY and FYNNEI. Trimming at V came to 7 bases and at J to 4 bases, leaving 10 bases not matched to a gene. CDR3 protein: CASTGRLAGTTGELFF. In DNA, the CDR3 is TGTGCCAGCACGGGTCGGCTAGCGGGAACCACCGGGGAGCTGTTTTTT.